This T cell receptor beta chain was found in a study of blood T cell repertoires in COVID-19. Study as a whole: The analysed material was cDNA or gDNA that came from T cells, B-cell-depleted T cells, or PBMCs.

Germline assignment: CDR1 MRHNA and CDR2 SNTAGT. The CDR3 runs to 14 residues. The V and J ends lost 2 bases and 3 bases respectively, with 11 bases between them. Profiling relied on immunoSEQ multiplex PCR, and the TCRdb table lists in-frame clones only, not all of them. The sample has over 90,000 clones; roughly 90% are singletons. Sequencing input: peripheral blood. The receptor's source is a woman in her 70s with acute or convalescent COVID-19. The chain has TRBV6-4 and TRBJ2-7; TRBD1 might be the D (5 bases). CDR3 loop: CASSDVPQGYEQYV. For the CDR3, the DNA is TGTGCCAGCAGTGACGTACCCCAGGGCTACGAGCAGTACGTC.